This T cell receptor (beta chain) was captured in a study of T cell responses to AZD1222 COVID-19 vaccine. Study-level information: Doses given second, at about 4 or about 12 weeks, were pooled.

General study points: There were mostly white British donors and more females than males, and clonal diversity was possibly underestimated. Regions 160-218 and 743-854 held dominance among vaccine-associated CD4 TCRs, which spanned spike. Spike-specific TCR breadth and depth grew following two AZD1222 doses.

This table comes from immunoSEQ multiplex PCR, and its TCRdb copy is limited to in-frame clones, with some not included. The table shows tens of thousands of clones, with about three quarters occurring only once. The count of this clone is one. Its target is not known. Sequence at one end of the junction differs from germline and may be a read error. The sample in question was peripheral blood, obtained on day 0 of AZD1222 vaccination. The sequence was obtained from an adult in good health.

The CDR3 protein is CASSLSGDTEAFF. The CDR3, as DNA: TGTGCTAGCAGCTTGTCTGGTGACACTGAAGCTTTCTTT. The V call is TRBV7-7, the J call TRBJ1-1; D is unclear. The V gene's germline CDR1 is SSHAT and CDR2 FNYEAQ (reference sequence). This CDR3 has 13 amino acids.